This entry features one T cell receptor beta chain sequence. The method was immunoSEQ multiplex PCR; TCRdb's version includes in-frame clones alone and lacks a portion of them. The table records 90,000 to 100,000 clones, roughly 88% of them present only once. Time point reported: blood 4 weeks post-SBRT, at nephrectomy. Treatment given: 15 Gy SBRT to primary tumor, nephrectomy 4 weeks later. This sample was included in a study of radiation and T cells in renal cell carcinoma. Between the trimmed V and J ends, which lost 0 bases and 2 bases, there was a span of 11 bases. Germline V gene sequence: CDR1 SGHRS, CDR2 YFSETQ. The length of the CDR3 is 16 residues.

The sequence was collected from a man in his sixties with renal cell carcinoma. The chain employs TRBV5-1 and TRBJ2-2; D perhaps matches TRBD1 (5 bases). Sample: blood, taken from a patient whose treatment included radiotherapy and nephrectomy. This CDR3 is CASSLAQGRNTGELFF. CDR3 in DNA: TGCGCCAGCAGCTTGGCGCAGGGTAGAAACACCGGGGAGCTGTTTTTT.